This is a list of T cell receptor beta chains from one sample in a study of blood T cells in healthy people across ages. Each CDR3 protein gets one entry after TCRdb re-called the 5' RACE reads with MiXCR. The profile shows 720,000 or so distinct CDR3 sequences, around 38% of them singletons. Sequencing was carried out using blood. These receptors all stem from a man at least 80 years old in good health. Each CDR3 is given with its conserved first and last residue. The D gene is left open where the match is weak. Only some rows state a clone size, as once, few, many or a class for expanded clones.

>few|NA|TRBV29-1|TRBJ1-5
TGCAGCGTTGCCCGGGATCAGGATCAGCCCCAGCATTTT
CSVARDQDQPQHF
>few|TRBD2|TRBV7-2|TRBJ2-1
TGTGCCAGCAGCTACTACGAGCGGGGGGATCTCGGAAATGAGCAGTTCTTT
CASSYYERGDLGNEQFF
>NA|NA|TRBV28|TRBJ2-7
TGTGCCAGCAGAGACTACGAGCAGTACTTC
CASRDYEQYF
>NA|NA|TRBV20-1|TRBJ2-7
TGCAGTGCTCGCTCGGGCCCTACATACGAGCAGTACTTC
CSARSGPTYEQYF
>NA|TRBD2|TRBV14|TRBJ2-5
TGTGCCAGCAGCCAAGCCCGGACTAGCCAAGAGACCCAGTACTTC
CASSQARTSQETQYF
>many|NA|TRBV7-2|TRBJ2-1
TGTGCCAGCATCCCCTCCCGCAGCTCGGATGAGCAGTTCTTC
CASIPSRSSDEQFF
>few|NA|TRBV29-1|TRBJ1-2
TGCAGCTTCCAACCCGAGAGTGGCTATGGCTACACCTTC
CSFQPESGYGYTF
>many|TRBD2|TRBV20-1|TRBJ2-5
TGCAGTGCTCCACTAGCGGGGGAAGAGACCCAGTACTTC
CSAPLAGEETQYF
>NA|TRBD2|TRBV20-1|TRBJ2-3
TGCAGTGCTAGACCGGGACTAGCGGTCACAGATACGCAGTATTTT
CSARPGLAVTDTQYF
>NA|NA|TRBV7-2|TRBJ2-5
TGTGCCAGCAGCTTAGACGCCAGGGGCGGAGAGACCCAGTACTTC
CASSLDARGGETQYF
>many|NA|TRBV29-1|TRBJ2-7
TGCAGCGCGGGGGACGGCTCCTACGAGCAGTACTTC
CSAGDGSYEQYF
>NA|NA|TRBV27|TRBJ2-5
TGTGCCAGCAGCCCCATGTCTGGGACCCAGTACTTC
CASSPMSGTQYF
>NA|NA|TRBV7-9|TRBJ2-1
TGTGCCAGCAGTGACCGGACAGCAGACAATGAGCAGTTCTTC
CASSDRTADNEQFF
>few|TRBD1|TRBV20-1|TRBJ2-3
TGCAGTGCTAGGGGACAGACTAGCACAGATACGCAGTATTTT
CSARGQTSTDTQYF
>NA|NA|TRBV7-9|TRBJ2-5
TGTGCCAGCAGCCTTCCGGGACGCGGATGGGTGTACTTC
CASSLPGRGWVYF
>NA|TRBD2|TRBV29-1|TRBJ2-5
TGCAGCGTTGAAGGGGCTAGCGGGAGTGCGGATGAGCAGTACTTC
CSVEGASGSADEQYF
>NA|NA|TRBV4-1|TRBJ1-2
TGCGCCAGCAGCCAAGGGCAATGGGACCAATCCTCTCGTGGCTACACCTTC
CASSQGQWDQSSRGYTF
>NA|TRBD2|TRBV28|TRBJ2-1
TGTGCCAGCAGTTTATCGCCTAGCGGATTATTCGATGAGCAGTTCTTC
CASSLSPSGLFDEQFF
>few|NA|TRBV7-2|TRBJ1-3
TGTGCCAGCAGGCCGAGAGGGATCTCTGGAAACACCATATATTTT
CASRPRGISGNTIYF
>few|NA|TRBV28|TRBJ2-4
TGTGCCAGCGCATCTTTTGGAGGAAACATTCAGTACTTC
CASASFGGNIQYF
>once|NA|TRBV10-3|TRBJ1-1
TGTGCCATCAGTGGACGGCTGAACACTGAAGCTTTCTTT
CAISGRLNTEAFF
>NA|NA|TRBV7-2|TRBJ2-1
TGTGCCAGCAGCGTTGGAGATGGGACGCCTAATGAGCAGTTCTTC
CASSVGDGTPNEQFF
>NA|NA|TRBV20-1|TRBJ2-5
TGCAGTGGGACTGTAAAAGAGACCCAGTACTTC
CSGTVKETQYF
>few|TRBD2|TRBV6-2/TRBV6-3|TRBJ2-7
TGTGCCAGCAGTTACCGGACTAGCGCCTACGAGCAGTACTTC
CASSYRTSAYEQYF
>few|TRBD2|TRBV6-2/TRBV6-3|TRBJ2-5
TGTGCCAGCAGTCTAGCGGCATTTGAGCAGTACTTC
CASSLAAFEQYF
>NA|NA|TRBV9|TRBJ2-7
TGTGCCAGCAGCCCCGACGGAGGGCCCTACTCCTACGAGCAGTACTTC
CASSPDGGPYSYEQYF
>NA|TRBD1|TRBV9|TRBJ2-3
TGTGCCAGCAGCTGGGGACAGGGGTCCACAGATACGCAGTATTTT
CASSWGQGSTDTQYF
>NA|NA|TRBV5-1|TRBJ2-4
TGCGCCAGCAGCCTGGGGGGACCGAACATTCAGTACTTC
CASSLGGPNIQYF
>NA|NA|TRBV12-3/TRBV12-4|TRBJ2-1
TGTACCAGCAGTTTATTGGGGTTTGAGCAGTTCTTC
CTSSLLGFEQFF
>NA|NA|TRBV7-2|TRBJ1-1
TGTGCCAGCAGCTTAGAAGGGATCGGGACTACCCCGACGATTGAAGCTTTCTTT
CASSLEGIGTTPTIEAFF
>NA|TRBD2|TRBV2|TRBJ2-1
TGTGCCAGCAGAGCGACTAGCGCCTCGGCGGAGACCCAGTTCTTC
CASRATSASAETQFF
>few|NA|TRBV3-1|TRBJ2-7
TGTGCCAGCAGCCAAGGTTTTAGCTTGGGCTCGGTCGAGCAGTACTTC
CASSQGFSLGSVEQYF
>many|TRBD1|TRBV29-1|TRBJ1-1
TGCTGCGGACAGGCAGGTGAAGCTTTCTTT
CCGQAGEAFF